This T cell receptor beta chain was captured in a study of blood T cells in healthy people across ages. Donors were systemically healthy Caucasian individuals from Russia aged roughly 6 to 100 years. A minimum of 5.5 micrograms of total RNA was extracted per sample. Study-level findings and limits: The lack of PBMC sorting stopped any conclusive naive versus antigen-experienced comparison.

A second PCR of 7 to 11 cycles used a sample-barcoded 5' primer and a J-beta primer mix. Each cDNA molecule was tagged by a template-switch adaptor with 12 random nucleotides. MiXCR, applied by TCRdb to the 5' RACE reads, yields one record per CDR3 protein. The sample shows roughly 900,000 distinct CDR3 sequences, 25% to 30% of them seen only once. Trimming removed 5 bases at V and 2 bases at J, with 17 bases between. The CDR3 covers 15 residues. Per the germline V gene, CDR1 is SGHRS and CDR2 is YFSETQ. This clonotype was counted many times. Its cognate antigen is unknown. V and J are TRBV5-1 and TRBJ2-7; D not resolved. The sample taken for sequencing was blood. This sequence was found in a woman aged 80 or over in good health. CDR3 bases: TGCGCCAGCAGATTCGCTGACACGCCGGCCTACGAGCAGTACTTC. Translation: CASRFADTPAYEQYF.